This TCR beta chain was identified during a study of radiation and T cells in renal cell carcinoma. This CDR3 region has 14 residues. V was clipped by 3 bases and J by 2 bases, with 11 bases between them. CDR1 and CDR2 (germline): MDHEN, SYDVKM. Of note for this clone: What it binds is not known.

Libraries were prepared by immunoSEQ multiplex PCR; TCRdb keeps only in-frame clonotypes and omits some of them. The profile shows approximately 120,000 clones, about four fifths of them singletons. General study results and limits: From baseline, blood top tumor clonotypes peaked at 2 weeks post-radiation. Baseline intratumoral clonotype presence is unknown without pretreatment biopsies.

Time point described: baseline pretreatment blood. Indicated treatment: 15 Gy SBRT to primary tumor, nephrectomy 4 weeks later. After SBRT, blood was collected at 2 and 4 weeks, plus baseline. The patient's renal cell carcinoma had clear cell pathology. This sequence originates from a woman aged 55-75 years with renal cell carcinoma. Sequencing was performed on blood, taken from a patient whose treatment included radiotherapy and nephrectomy. The V gene is TRBV28, the J gene TRBJ2-7; D not certain. The CDR3 protein is CASSFLGTPYEQYF. The CDR3 DNA is TGTGCCAGCAGTTTCTTGGGTACCCCCTACGAGCAGTACTTC.